The clone carrying this T cell receptor beta chain was recorded a few times. Its target is not known. A library made for alpha chains picked up this beta chain off target, so its size means little. TCRdb re-called the 5' RACE reads with MiXCR, one entry per CDR3 protein. The sample shows some 6,900 distinct CDR3 sequences, roughly an eighth of them seen only once. As to time point: sample taken at primary tumor resection. The input material, whole RNA from tumor, nontumor lung or frozen PBMC, was sequenced unsorted. This entry comes from a study of spatial heterogeneity in lung cancer. Turning to the study itself: Alpha-chain detections were consistently fewer than beta-chain detections among the sequences. Study-level points and caveats: Mutation counts in tumors were tracked by counts of expanded intratumoral alpha and beta TCRs.

Unmatched junction bases numbered 10, after V lost 7 bases and J lost 7 bases. The germline gives CDR1 SNHLY, CDR2 FYNNEI. This CDR3 contains 14 residues. The V call is TRBV2, the J call TRBJ1-2; 9 bases align to TRBD1. The source material was lung tumor tissue, sampled at surgery. The receptor was isolated from a male donor with early-stage non-small cell lung cancer. CDR3 residues: CASKVWDRVPGYTF. CDR3 DNA: TGTGCCAGCAAGGTCTGGGACAGGGTCCCTGGCTACACCTTC.